This T cell receptor beta chain is drawn from a study of OX40 agonist ivuxolimab in advanced cancers. Clones were read by immunoSEQ multiplex PCR, and TCRdb kept only the in-frame ones, dropping some. The repertoire holds about 73,000 clones, approximately 86% seen once, with approximately 0.63% in the top ten. Comments on this clone: Its antigen is still unknown.

Blood was sampled at baseline, cycle 4 day 1, and cycle 7 day 1. Germline V gene lookup returns CDR1 SNHLY and CDR2 FYNNEI. The CDR3 extends over 18 amino acids. The V gene lost 3 bases and the J gene lost 0 bases, with 18 bases spanning the gap. Study-level findings and limits: On average, CD8+ T cells had more expanded clones than CD4+.

This clonotype was obtained from an adult with an advanced solid tumor such as melanoma, head and neck, liver or kidney cancer. The V gene is TRBV2, the J gene TRBJ2-4, with a possible D match to TRBD2 (5 bases). The specimen comprised CD4+ or CD8+ T cells sorted from blood, sampled in a trial of the OX40 agonist ivuxolimab. The CDR3 region is CASSEVRIGLLAKNIQYF. CDR3 coding DNA: TGTGCCAGCAGTGAGGTACGGATTGGACTTTTAGCCAAAAACATTCAGTACTTC.